The sample holds many counts of the clone carrying this TCR beta chain. Its antigen remains unidentified. Researchers amplified the TCR beta CDR3 regions from RNA transcripts. HTBI primers drove first-round RT-PCR of the TCR CDR3. TCRdb reprocessed the multiplex PCR reads via MiXCR and lists one record per CDR3 protein. The sample records approximately 380,000 distinct CDR3 sequences, around 20% being singletons. The data derive from a study of T cells in Graves' hyperthyroidism and ophthalmopathy. Study-level background: Peripheral blood was secured at the point of initial diagnosis, before any treatment. Whole-study results and caveats: Researchers found most expanded thyroid clonotypes above 0.001 in blood as well.

Exclusion of patients followed from uncontrolled infection, other autoimmune disease, pregnancy or lactation. Trimming pared 6 bases from V and 0 bases from J, leaving 12 bases between. Germline CDR1 and CDR2: SQVTM and ANQGSEA. There are 13 residues in the CDR3. Material for sequencing was blood. The chain has TRBV29-1 and TRBJ2-7; D might be TRBD1 or TRBD2, each matching 5 bases. This TCR derives from a man between 18 and 35 years old with Graves' ophthalmopathy. The CDR3 coding sequence is TGCAGCGTAGCCCGGGACGACTCCTACGAGCAGTACTTC. It yields the protein CSVARDDSYEQYF.